Included here is one TCR beta chain sequence, with context. Germline and junction disagree at one end, which may indicate a read error. Making TCR beta cDNA involved approximately 0.5 ug total RNA and a constant-region primer. Three nested multiplex PCR rounds, a slightly modified ARM-PCR method, built the TCR beta libraries. A C-beta reverse primer and TRBV1-TRBV30 forward primers served in each of the first two PCR rounds, at 10 cycles apiece. In TCRdb, the multiplex PCR reads were re-called with MiXCR into one record per CDR3 protein. The sample lists more than 60,000 distinct CDR3 sequences; more than 60% were seen once. The sample is drawn from a study of tumor-infiltrating lymphocytes in primary liver carcinoma. The CDR3 spans 15 residues. Germline lookup yields CDR1 SGHVS and CDR2 FQNEAQ. Scientists recovered RNA and DNA together from roughly 20-30 mg of unsorted bulk tissue.

The sample taken for sequencing was liver tumor tissue from sampling region 4. Subset defined: tumor region T4, right-lateral pole. The chain uses TRBV7-8 and TRBJ2-1, with a weak D call TRBD2 (6 bases). The clonotype comes from a man aged 35 to 55 with primary liver carcinoma and hepatitis B virus infection. Written as DNA, the CDR3 is TGTGTCAGCGGCTACGGGACCCACCTGGGGGGTGAGCAGTTCTTC. The encoded protein is CVSGYGTHLGGEQFF.